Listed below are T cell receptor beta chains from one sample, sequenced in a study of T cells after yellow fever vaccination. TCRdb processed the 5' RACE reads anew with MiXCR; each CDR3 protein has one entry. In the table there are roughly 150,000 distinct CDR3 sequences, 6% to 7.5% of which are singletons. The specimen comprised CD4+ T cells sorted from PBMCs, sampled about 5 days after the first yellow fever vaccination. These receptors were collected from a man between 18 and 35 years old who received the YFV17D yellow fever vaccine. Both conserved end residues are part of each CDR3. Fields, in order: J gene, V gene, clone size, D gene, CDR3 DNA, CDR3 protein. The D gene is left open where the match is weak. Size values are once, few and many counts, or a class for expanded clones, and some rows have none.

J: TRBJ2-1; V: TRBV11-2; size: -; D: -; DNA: TGTGCCAGCAGCCCCCTTGGGGGGCATAATGAGCAGTTCTTC; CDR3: CASSPLGGHNEQFF
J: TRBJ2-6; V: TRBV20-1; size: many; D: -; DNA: TGCAGTGCTTCAGACAGCTCTGGGGCCAACGTCCTGACTTTC; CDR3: CSASDSSGANVLTF
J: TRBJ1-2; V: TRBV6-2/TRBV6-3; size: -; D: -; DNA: TGTGCCAGCAGTTACGCCAGCCCTGATAACTATGGCTACACCTTC; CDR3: CASSYASPDNYGYTF
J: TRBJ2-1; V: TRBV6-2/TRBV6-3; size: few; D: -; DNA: TGTGCCAGCTATTCCCCGGGACGGTGGAATGAGCAGTTCTTC; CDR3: CASYSPGRWNEQFF
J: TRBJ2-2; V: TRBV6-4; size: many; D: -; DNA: TGTGCCAGCAGTCCCCACCCCTGGTTCTGGGAGCTGTTTTTT; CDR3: CASSPHPWFWELFF
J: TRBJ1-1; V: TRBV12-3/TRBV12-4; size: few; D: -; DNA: TGTGCCAGCACCCCCCGACGAAGGTCCAAAGCTTTCTTT; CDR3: CASTPRRRSKAFF
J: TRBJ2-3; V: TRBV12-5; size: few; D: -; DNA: TGTGCTAGTGGTCCGGACAGCTTAGATACGCAGTATTTT; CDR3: CASGPDSLDTQYF
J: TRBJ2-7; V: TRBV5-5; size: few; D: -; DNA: TGTGCCAGCAGTCTCGAGCTAACAGACTCCTACGAGCAGTACTTC; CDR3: CASSLELTDSYEQYF
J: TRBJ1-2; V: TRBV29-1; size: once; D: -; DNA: TGCAGCGCTGAATTGGGGTATGGCTACACCTTC; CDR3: CSAELGYGYTF
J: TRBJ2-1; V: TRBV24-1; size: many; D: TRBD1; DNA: TGTGCCACCAGTGAGTGGGACAGTCGGCAGTTCTTC; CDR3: CATSEWDSRQFF
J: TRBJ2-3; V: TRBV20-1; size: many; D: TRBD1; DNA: TGCAGTGCAAACAGGGGGCTCCTGACAGATACGCAGTATTTT; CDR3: CSANRGLLTDTQYF
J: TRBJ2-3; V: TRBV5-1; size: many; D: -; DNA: TGCGCCAGCAGCGGACTCCCTGGGCGGGGTACAGATACGCAGTATTTT; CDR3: CASSGLPGRGTDTQYF
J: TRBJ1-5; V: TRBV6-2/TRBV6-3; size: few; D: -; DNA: TGTGCCAGCAGTTACGCAGGGACTAGCAATCAGCCCCAGCATTTT; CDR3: CASSYAGTSNQPQHF
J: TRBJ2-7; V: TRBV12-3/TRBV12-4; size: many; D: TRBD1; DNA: TGTGCCAGCAGTTTAGTCCCGGGACAGGGGAATGGGCAGTACTTC; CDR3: CASSLVPGQGNGQYF
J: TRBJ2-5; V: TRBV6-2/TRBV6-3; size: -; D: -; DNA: TGTGCCAGCAGTTCGACCGTCCATGAGACCCAGTACTTC; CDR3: CASSSTVHETQYF
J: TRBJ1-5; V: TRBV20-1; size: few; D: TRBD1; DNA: TGCAGTGCTAGTGCCGGGGCAGGGGGCGGTCAGCCCCAGCATTTT; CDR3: CSASAGAGGGQPQHF
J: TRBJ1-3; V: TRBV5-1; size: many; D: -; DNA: TGCGCCAGCAGCTTGGACGCCGCGGGCGCATTCGGAAACACCATATATTTT; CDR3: CASSLDAAGAFGNTIYF
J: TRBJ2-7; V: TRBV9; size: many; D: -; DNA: TGTGCCAGCAGCGGCGGGGACCGTTACTACGAGCAGTACTTC; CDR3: CASSGGDRYYEQYF
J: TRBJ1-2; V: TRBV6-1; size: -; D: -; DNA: TGTGCCAGCAGTGAATTGGAGGGGTATGGCTACACCTTC; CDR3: CASSELEGYGYTF
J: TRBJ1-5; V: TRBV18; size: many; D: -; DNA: TGTGCCAGCTCACAGGGGGTTGGCAATCAGCCCCAGCATTTT; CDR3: CASSQGVGNQPQHF
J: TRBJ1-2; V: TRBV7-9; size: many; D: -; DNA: TGTGCCAGCAGCGCTGCCTATGGCTACACCTTC; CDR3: CASSAAYGYTF
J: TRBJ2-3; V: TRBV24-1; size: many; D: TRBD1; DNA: TGTGCCACCAGTGATACCCGGGACAGGGGTGGGACAGATACGCAGTATTTT; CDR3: CATSDTRDRGGTDTQYF
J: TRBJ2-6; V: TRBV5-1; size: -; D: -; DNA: TGCGCCAGCAGCCCAATGACCATCTCTGGGGCCAACGTCCTGACTTTC; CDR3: CASSPMTISGANVLTF
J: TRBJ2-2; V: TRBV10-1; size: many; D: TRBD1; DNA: TGCGCCAGCTCCGGGACAGGGAGCACCGGGGAGCTGTTTTTT; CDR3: CASSGTGSTGELFF
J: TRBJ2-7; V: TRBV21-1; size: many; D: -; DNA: TGTGCCAGCAGCAAATCGGGCAGTATCTACGAGCAGTACTTC; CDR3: CASSKSGSIYEQYF
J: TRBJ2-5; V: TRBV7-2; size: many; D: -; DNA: TGTGCCAGCAGCCGCAGAACAGGGAGGCAGGGAGAGACCCAGTACTTC; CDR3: CASSRRTGRQGETQYF